These 5 T cell receptor beta chains share one sample of origin, sequenced in a study of CD8 T cells in ankylosing spondylitis. Study conclusions and caveats: Made up of roughly 8 highly homologous variants, a TCR beta motif appeared characteristic of ankylosing spondylitis blood.

Their recognized antigens are unknown. TCRdb reanalysed the 5' RACE reads using MiXCR and keeps one entry per CDR3 protein. The data contain around 440,000 distinct CDR3 sequences, 15% to 20% of them singletons. Sequenced input: blood, either unsorted or a sorted T cell fraction (not recorded which). The receptors stem from a male donor with ankylosing spondylitis.

There are a few counts of this clonotype. The rearrangement uses TRBV5-1 and TRBJ2-2; the D gene could be TRBD1 or TRBD2 (5 bases each). CDR1 is SGHRS, CDR2 YFSETQ, per germline. This CDR3 comprises 15 residues. The V end lost 3 bases, the J end lost 0 bases, and 9 bases lay between the germline ends. The CDR3 bases are TGCGCCAGCAGCTCGGGACCATCGAACACCGGGGAGCTGTTTTTT. It encodes CASSSGPSNTGELFF. Using reference TRBV5-1 and TRBJ2-2 for the parts outside the CDR3, the full variable domain is KAGVTQTPRYLIKTRGQQVTLSCSPISGHRSVSWYQQTPGQGLQFLFEYFSETQRNKGNFPGRFSGRQFSNSRSEMNVSTLELGDSALYLCASSSGPSNTGELFFGEGSRLTVL.

CDR3 bases: TGTGCCAGCAGCTACCCGGGGGGCCAAGAGACCCAGTACTTC. This sequence encodes CASSYPGGQETQYF. This sequence joins TRBV7-9 and TRBJ2-5, with TRBD2 matching over 7 bases. The germline V gene encodes CDR1 SEHNR and CDR2 FQNEAQ (reference sequence). After removal of 4 bases from V and 1 base from J, the junction contained 3 bases not matched to a gene. The CDR3 contains 14 residues.

This clonotype has only a few counts. The V gene is TRBV11-2, the J gene TRBJ1-1, with unresolved D. The V and J ends lost 0 bases and 3 bases respectively, with 14 bases between them. Germline CDR1 SGHAT, CDR2 FQNNGV. The CDR3 spans 16 residues. DNA of the CDR3: TGTGCCAGCAGCTTAGAAGGCCGATTAAAAGACACTGAAGCTTTCTTT. Amino acid sequence: CASSLEGRLKDTEAFF.

This clonotype was counted between two and nine times. The chain combines TRBV12-3 or TRBV12-4 with TRBJ1-1; D unresolved. The CDR3 has 13 residues. Trimming cost V 6 bases and J 5 bases, with 13 bases left between them. CDR3 protein: CASSKGPRTEAFF. The DNA of the CDR3 is TGTGCCAGCAGCAAAGGGCCACGGACTGAAGCTTTCTTT.

The chain carries TRBV6-1 and TRBJ2-3, with 9 nucleotides matching TRBD2. Germline V gives CDR1 MNHNS, CDR2 SASEGT. The V gene end was trimmed by 7 bases and the J gene end by 0 bases; junction bases not matched to a gene: 11. There are 17 residues in the CDR3. The CDR3 region is CASTLTRAGGSTDTQYF. The CDR3 DNA reads as TGTGCCAGCACTCTCACGAGGGCGGGAGGGAGCACAGATACGCAGTATTTT.